The 32 T cell receptor beta chains listed next were all sequenced from one sample in a study of T cells expressing NK-cell markers. For each CDR3 protein, TCRdb gives one entry from its re-call of the 5' RACE reads, without DNA. The table for this sample gives almost 450,000 distinct CDR3 sequences. The sample was blood T cells: a sorted CD56 or NKG2C T cell subset, CD4+ or CD8+ T cells, or bulk PBMC T cells (not recorded which). Source of these receptors: a woman between 18 and 70 years old in good health.

The chain carries TRBV20-1 and TRBJ1-2; checking the TCRdb D call of TRBD1 is not possible without DNA. Germline lookup yields CDR1 DFQATT and CDR2 SNEGSKA (reference sequence). CDR3 length: 13 amino acids. The CDR3: CSARGREGYGYTF.

The chain is built from TRBV12-3 or TRBV12-4 and TRBJ2-7; absent DNA, TCRdb's TRBD2 call cannot be checked. The CDR3 runs 14 residues. This CDR3 reads CASSELADHSEQYF.

This rearrangement joins TRBV20-1 to TRBJ2-7; TCRdb returns TRBD1, unconfirmable since there is no DNA. The CDR3 length is 13 residues. Germline V gives CDR1 DFQATT, CDR2 SNEGSKA (reference sequence). The CDR3: CSARQGPSYEQYF.

The chain has TRBV10-3 and TRBJ1-2; absent DNA, TCRdb's TRBD1 call cannot be checked. There are 14 residues in the CDR3. Germline CDR1 and CDR2: ENHRY and SYGVKD. The CDR3 loop reads CAISERGQGAGYTF.

The J gene is TRBJ2-5, the V gene TRBV6-1. CDR3 length equals 11 residues. The germline CDR1 and CDR2 sequences are MNHNS and SASEGT. CDR3 loop: CASSELETQYF.

V usage is TRBV7-3 and J usage is TRBJ2-7; TCRdb's D gene call, TRBD1, goes unchecked for lack of DNA. CDR1 and CDR2 (germline): SGHTA, FQGTGA. This CDR3 is built from 15 residues. The CDR3 region is CASSLGGMGAYEQYF.

The CDR3 region is CSARDRGNTDTQYF. The gene calls are TRBV20-1 and TRBJ2-3; checking the TCRdb D call of TRBD2 is not possible without DNA. CDR1 and CDR2 (germline): DFQATT, SNEGSKA (reference sequence). The CDR3 length is 14 residues.

This chain connects TRBV20-1 to TRBJ2-3; as DNA is missing, the TRBD2 call by TCRdb cannot be tested. The germline gives CDR1 DFQATT, CDR2 SNEGSKA (reference sequence). The CDR3 is 16 residues long. CDR3 loop: CSAREAAGGRTDTQYF.

The V and J genes are TRBV9 and TRBJ2-5. Germline V gene data show CDR1 as SGDLS and CDR2 as YYNGEE. This CDR3 is 13 amino acids long. The CDR3 spells CASSVSQQETQYF.

The chain couples TRBV7-9 to TRBJ2-2; TCRdb lists TRBD2, though no DNA is available to test this call. Germline V gene sequence: CDR1 SEHNR, CDR2 FQNEAQ (reference sequence). This CDR3 has 15 amino acids. The CDR3 spells CASSLSAGETGELFF.

The genes are TRBV7-6 and TRBJ2-7; TCRdb selects TRBD1, and the lack of DNA leaves this call unchecked. The CDR3 totals 14 residues. Germline CDR1 and CDR2: SGHVS and FNYEAQ. CDR3 sequence: CASSPREANYEQYF.

The chain employs TRBV6-1 and TRBJ2-3; the TCRdb D gene call, TRBD2, has no DNA to confirm it. In germline, CDR1 is MNHNS, CDR2 SASEGT. This CDR3 is 13 amino acids long. CDR3 amino acids: CASFKGSTDTQYF.

V gene TRBV7-9 combines with J gene TRBJ2-3. Germline lookup yields CDR1 SEHNR and CDR2 FQNEAQ (reference sequence). This CDR3 has 12 amino acids. This chain's CDR3 is CASSFGKDTQYF.

V is TRBV29-1 and J is TRBJ2-5; the TRBD2 assignment by TCRdb is unverifiable without DNA. The CDR3 loop spans 17 amino acids. Per the germline V gene, CDR1 is SQVTM and CDR2 is ANQGSEA. The chain's CDR3 is CSVSGGPREGPIETQYF.

The chain has TRBV6-4 and TRBJ1-5. This CDR3 region has 13 residues. CDR1 and CDR2 (germline): MRHNA, SNTAGT. The CDR3 protein is CASSEAAGGPQHF.

This chain links TRBV7-2 with TRBJ2-1; no DNA is available, so the TRBD2 call from TCRdb remains unchecked. The CDR3 runs 15 residues. Germline V gives CDR1 SGHTA, CDR2 FQGNSA. This chain's CDR3 is CASSYLAGEVNEQFF.

This rearrangement joins TRBV27 to TRBJ2-6; TCRdb gives TRBD1 as the D gene, but with no DNA this cannot be confirmed. The CDR3 length is 19 residues. The germline V gene encodes CDR1 MNHEY and CDR2 SMNVEV (reference sequence). The CDR3 sequence is CASRHTGTGGPSGANVLTF.

The V call is TRBV5-4, the J call TRBJ1-1; as DNA is missing, the TRBD1 call by TCRdb cannot be tested. CDR3 length equals 14 residues. Germline V gene data show CDR1 as SGHNT and CDR2 as YYREEE (reference sequence). The CDR3 reads CASSGTGGNTEAFF.

This chain uses TRBV7-7 with TRBJ2-7; TCRdb selects TRBD1, and the lack of DNA leaves this call unchecked. This CDR3 has 14 residues. In germline, CDR1 is SSHAT, CDR2 FNYEAQ (reference sequence). This CDR3 is CASSLGGQTYEQYF.

This chain joins TRBV7-3 and TRBJ2-3; TCRdb's D gene call, TRBD2, goes unchecked for lack of DNA. CDR3 size: 17 residues. CDR1 is SGHTA and CDR2 is FQGTGA in the germline V gene. The CDR3 loop reads CASSVGPVGASADTQYF.

The chain links TRBV27 to TRBJ2-6. The CDR3 sequence is 14 residues long. Per germline, CDR1 MNHEY and CDR2 SMNVEV (reference sequence). The CDR3 region is CASTEISGANVLTF.

This chain connects TRBV9 to TRBJ2-1; lacking DNA, the TRBD1 call made by TCRdb goes unchecked. This CDR3 is 15 amino acids long. Germline V gene lookup returns CDR1 SGDLS and CDR2 YYNGEE. The CDR3 loop reads CASSVGVTGVNEQFF.

The genes are TRBV20-1 and TRBJ2-1; TCRdb lists TRBD2, though no DNA is available to test this call. The CDR3 spans 16 residues. The germline CDR1 and CDR2 sequences are DFQATT and SNEGSKA (reference sequence). CDR3 sequence: CSAWDLAGVNYNEQFF.

The chain carries TRBV20-1 and TRBJ2-5. This CDR3 has 13 amino acids. Germline CDR1 and CDR2: DFQATT and SNEGSKA (reference sequence). This CDR3 reads CSARGSLADTQYF.

The chain combines TRBV5-1 with TRBJ2-6. CDR1 and CDR2 from the germline V gene are SGHRS and YFSETQ. There are 15 residues in the CDR3. This chain's CDR3 is CASSTDSSGANVLTF. Filled out from reference TRBV5-1 and TRBJ2-6, the complete variable domain reads KAGVTQTPRYLIKTRGQQVTLSCSPISGHRSVSWYQQTPGQGLQFLFEYFSETQRNKGNFPGRFSGRQFSNSRSEMNVSTLELGDSALYLCASSTDSSGANVLTFGAGSRLTVL.

V gene TRBV15 combines with J gene TRBJ2-3; no DNA is available, so the TRBD2 call from TCRdb remains unchecked. Germline lookup yields CDR1 LNHNV and CDR2 YYDKDF (reference sequence). CDR3 size: 17 residues. CDR3 in amino acids: CATSRGSSGRGGDTQYF.

The gene calls are TRBV3-1 and TRBJ2-1; TCRdb's D call of TRBD2 is untestable without DNA. This CDR3 is built from 15 residues. CDR1 is LGHDT, CDR2 YNNKEL, per germline (reference sequence). This CDR3 reads CASSHPGGAYNEQFF.

The gene calls are TRBV5-1 and TRBJ1-3. The CDR3 runs to 17 residues. Germline V gives CDR1 SGHRS, CDR2 YFSETQ. The CDR3: CASSTGLTQSSGNTIYF.

V usage is TRBV19 and J usage is TRBJ1-2. The CDR3 is made up of 14 amino acids. The germline V gene has CDR1 LNHDA and CDR2 SQIVND (reference sequence). The CDR3 loop is CASSILMAAEGYTF. Based on the CDR3 plus reference TRBV19 and TRBJ1-2, the full variable domain is DGGITQSPKYLFRKEGQNVTLSCEQNLNHDAMYWYRQDPGQGLRLIYYSQIVNDFQKGDIAEGYSVSREKKESFPLTVTSAQKNPTAFYLCASSILMAAEGYTFGSGTRLTVV.

The gene calls are TRBV6-2 or TRBV6-3 and TRBJ2-2. The CDR3 runs to 15 residues. Germline V lookup: CDR1 MNHEY, CDR2 SVGEGT. The CDR3 is CASTKERKNTGELFF.

The V gene is TRBV10-3, the J gene TRBJ2-2; TCRdb's D gene call, TRBD1, goes unchecked for lack of DNA. Germline V gene data show CDR1 as ENHRY and CDR2 as SYGVKD. This CDR3 spans 17 amino acids. CDR3 protein: CAISDSLRAGSTGELFF.

The CDR3 spells CASSPDGTQRNTIYF. The chain carries TRBV5-4 and TRBJ1-3. CDR3 length equals 15 residues. CDR1 is SGHNT, CDR2 YYREEE, per germline (reference sequence).